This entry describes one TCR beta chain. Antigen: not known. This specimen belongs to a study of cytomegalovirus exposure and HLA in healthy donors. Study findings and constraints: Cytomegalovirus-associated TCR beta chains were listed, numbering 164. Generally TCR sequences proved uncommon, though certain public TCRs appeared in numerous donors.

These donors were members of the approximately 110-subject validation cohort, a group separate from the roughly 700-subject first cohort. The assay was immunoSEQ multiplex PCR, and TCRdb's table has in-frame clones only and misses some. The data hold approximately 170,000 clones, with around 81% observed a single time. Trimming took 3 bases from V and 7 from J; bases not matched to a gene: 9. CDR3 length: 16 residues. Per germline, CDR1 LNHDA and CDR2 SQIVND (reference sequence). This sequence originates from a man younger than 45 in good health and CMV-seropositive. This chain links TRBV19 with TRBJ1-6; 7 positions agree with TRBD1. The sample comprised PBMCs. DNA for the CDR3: TGTGCCAGTAGTATGGGGACAGTGCTTTTGAATTCACCCCTCCACTTT. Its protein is CASSMGTVLLNSPLHF.